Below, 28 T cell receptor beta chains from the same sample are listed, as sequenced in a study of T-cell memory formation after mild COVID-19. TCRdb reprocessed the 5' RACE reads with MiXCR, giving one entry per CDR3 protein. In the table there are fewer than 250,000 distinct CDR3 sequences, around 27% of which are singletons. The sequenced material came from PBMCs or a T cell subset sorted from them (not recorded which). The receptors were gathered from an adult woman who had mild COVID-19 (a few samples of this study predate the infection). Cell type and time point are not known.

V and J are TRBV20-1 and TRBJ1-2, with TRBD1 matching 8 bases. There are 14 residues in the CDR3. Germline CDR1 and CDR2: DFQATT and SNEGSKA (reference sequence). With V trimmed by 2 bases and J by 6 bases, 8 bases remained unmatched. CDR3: CSARNPGGRDGYTF. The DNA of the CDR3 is TGCAGTGCTAGAAATCCAGGGGGCCGGGATGGCTACACCTTC.

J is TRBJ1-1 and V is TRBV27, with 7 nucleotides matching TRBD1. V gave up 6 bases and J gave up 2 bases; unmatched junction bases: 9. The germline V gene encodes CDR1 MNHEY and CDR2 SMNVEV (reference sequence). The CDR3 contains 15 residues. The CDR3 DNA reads TGTGCCAGCAGGCACAAAGGGACAGCTAACACTGAAGCTTTCTTT. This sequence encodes CASRHKGTANTEAFF.

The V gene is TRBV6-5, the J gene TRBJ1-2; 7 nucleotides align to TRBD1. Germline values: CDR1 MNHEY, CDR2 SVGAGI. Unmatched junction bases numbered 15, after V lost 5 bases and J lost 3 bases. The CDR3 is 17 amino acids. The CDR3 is CASSHLGQDAPDYGYTF. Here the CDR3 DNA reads TGTGCCAGCAGTCACCTTGGACAGGACGCCCCCGACTATGGCTACACCTTC.

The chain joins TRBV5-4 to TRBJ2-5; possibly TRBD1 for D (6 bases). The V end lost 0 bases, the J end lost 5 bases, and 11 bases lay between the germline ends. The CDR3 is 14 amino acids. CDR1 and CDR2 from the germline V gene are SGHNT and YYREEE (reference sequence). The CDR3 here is CASSLVQGEETQYF. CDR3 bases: TGTGCCAGCAGCTTGGTACAGGGTGAGGAGACCCAGTACTTC.

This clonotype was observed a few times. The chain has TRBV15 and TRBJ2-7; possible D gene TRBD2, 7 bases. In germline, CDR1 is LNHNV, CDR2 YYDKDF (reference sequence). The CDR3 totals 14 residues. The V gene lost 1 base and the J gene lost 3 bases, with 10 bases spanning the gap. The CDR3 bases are TGTGCCACCAGCAGAGCCGGGGGGCTCTACGAGCAGTACTTC. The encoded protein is CATSRAGGLYEQYF.

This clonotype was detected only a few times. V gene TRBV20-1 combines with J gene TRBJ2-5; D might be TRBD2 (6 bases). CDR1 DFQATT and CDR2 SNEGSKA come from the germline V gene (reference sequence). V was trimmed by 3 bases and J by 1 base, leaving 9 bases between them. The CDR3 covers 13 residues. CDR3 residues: CSASLSGQETQYF. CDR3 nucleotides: TGCAGTGCTAGTCTTAGCGGCCAAGAGACCCAGTACTTC.

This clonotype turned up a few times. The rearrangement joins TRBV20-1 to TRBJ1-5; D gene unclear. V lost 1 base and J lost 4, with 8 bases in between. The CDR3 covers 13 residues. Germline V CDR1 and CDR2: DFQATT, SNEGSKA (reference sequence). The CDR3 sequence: CSARAGGNQPQHF. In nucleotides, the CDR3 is TGCAGTGCTAGAGCGGGCGGGAATCAGCCCCAGCATTTT.

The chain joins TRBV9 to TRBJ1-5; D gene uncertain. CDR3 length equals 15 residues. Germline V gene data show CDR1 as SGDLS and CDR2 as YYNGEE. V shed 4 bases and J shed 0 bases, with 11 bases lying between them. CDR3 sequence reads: CASSPSVYSNQPQHF. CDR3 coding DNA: TGTGCCAGCAGCCCCAGCGTTTATAGCAATCAGCCCCAGCATTTT.

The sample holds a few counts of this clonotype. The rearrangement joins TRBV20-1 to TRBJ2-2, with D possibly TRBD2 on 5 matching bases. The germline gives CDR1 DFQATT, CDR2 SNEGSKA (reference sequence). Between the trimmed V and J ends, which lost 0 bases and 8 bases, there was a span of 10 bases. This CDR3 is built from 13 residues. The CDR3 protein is CSARDRGVGELFF. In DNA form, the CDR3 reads TGCAGTGCTAGAGATCGGGGTGTGGGGGAGCTGTTTTTT.

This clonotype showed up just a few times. The CDR3: CASSTGTLYNEQFF. In DNA form, the CDR3 reads TGTGCCAGCAGTACCGGGACACTTTACAATGAGCAGTTCTTC. V usage is TRBV12-3 or TRBV12-4 and J usage is TRBJ2-1; tentatively, D is TRBD1 (6 bases). V lost 5 bases and J 4 bases, leaving 12 bases between the germline ends. The CDR3 totals 14 residues.

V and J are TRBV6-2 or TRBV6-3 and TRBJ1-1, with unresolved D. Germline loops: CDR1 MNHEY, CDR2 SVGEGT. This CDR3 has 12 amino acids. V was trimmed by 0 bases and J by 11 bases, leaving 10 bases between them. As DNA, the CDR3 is TGTGCCAGCAGTTACTCAGTCCCGGGGGCTTTCTTT. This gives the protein CASSYSVPGAFF.

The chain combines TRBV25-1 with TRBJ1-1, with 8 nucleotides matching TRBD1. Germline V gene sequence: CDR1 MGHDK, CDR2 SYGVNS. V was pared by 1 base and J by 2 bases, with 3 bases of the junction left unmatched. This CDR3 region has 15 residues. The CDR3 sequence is CASSEWQGANTEAFF. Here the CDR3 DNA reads TGTGCCAGCAGTGAATGGCAGGGGGCAAACACTGAAGCTTTCTTT.

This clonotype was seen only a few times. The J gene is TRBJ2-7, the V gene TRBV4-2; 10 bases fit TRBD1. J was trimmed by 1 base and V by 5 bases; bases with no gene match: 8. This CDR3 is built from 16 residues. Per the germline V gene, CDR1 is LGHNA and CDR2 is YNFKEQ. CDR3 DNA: TGTGCCAGCAGCAGCGCACCGGGACAGGGGTCCTACGAGCAGTACTTC. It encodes CASSSAPGQGSYEQYF.

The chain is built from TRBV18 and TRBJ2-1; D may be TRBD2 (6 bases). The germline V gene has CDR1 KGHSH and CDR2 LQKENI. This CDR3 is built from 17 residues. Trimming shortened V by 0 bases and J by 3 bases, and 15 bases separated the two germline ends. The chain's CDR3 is CASSPPVGGRNYNEQFF. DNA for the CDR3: TGTGCCAGCTCACCACCGGTAGGAGGGCGCAACTACAATGAGCAGTTCTTC.

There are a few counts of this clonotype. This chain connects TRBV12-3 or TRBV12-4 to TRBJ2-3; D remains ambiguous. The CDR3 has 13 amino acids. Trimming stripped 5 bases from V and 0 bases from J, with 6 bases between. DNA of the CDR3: TGTGCCAGCAGTAACCCGAGCACAGATACGCAGTATTTT. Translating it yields CASSNPSTDTQYF.

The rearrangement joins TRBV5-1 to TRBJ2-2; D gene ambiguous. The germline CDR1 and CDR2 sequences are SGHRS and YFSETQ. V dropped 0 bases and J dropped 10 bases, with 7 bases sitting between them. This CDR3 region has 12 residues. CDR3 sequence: CASSLGEVELFF. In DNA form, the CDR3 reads TGCGCCAGCAGCTTGGGGGAAGTGGAGCTGTTTTTT.

The CDR3 spells CASGGRTSVQETQYF. The CDR3 coding sequence is TGTGCCAGCGGGGGGAGAACTAGCGTCCAAGAGACCCAGTACTTC. V gene TRBV2 combines with J gene TRBJ2-5, with 7 nucleotides matching TRBD2. J gave up 1 base and V 8 bases, and 10 bases lay outside the gene matches. Germline V gene data show CDR1 as SNHLY and CDR2 as FYNNEI. CDR3 size: 15 residues.

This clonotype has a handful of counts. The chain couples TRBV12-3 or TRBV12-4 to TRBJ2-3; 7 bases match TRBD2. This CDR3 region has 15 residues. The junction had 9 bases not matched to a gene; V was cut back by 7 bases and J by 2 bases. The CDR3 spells CASIPRGDLTDTQYF. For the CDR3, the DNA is TGTGCCAGCATCCCTCGGGGGGACCTCACAGATACGCAGTATTTT.

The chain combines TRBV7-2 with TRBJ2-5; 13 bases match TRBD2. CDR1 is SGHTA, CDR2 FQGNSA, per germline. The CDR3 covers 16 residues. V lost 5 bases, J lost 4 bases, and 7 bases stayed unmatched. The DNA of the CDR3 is TGTGCCAGCAGCCGCCGGACTAGCGGGAGAGGAGAGACCCAGTACTTC. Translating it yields CASSRRTSGRGETQYF.

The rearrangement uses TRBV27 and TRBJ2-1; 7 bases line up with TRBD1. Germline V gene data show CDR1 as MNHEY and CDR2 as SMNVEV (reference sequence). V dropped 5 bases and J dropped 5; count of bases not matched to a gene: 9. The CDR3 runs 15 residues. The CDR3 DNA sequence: TGTGCCAGCAGTGTAAACAGGGGAACCAACAATGAGCAGTTCTTC. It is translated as CASSVNRGTNNEQFF.

The CDR3 reads CASRRPISGRGTNEQFF. The CDR3 coding sequence is TGTGCCAGCAGACGACCTATTAGCGGGCGAGGAACAAATGAGCAGTTCTTC. This chain links TRBV5-6 with TRBJ2-1; 7 positions agree with TRBD2. The germline CDR1 and CDR2 sequences are SGHDT and YYEEEE. J was trimmed by 7 bases and V by 5 bases; bases with no gene match: 18. The CDR3 contains 17 residues.

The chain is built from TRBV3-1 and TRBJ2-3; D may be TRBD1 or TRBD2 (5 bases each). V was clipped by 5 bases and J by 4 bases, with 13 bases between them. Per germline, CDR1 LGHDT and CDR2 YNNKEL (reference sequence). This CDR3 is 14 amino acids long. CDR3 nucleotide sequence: TGTGCCAGCAGCGGGGCAGGAGGATCAGATACGCAGTATTTT. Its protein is CASSGAGGSDTQYF.

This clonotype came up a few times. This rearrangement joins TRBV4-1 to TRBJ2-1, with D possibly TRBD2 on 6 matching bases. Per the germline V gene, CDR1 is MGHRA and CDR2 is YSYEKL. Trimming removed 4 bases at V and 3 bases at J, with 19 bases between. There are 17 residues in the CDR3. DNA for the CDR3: TGCGCCAGCAGCCCGCTGGAGAGGGGCGGGATCTACAATGAGCAGTTCTTC. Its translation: CASSPLERGGIYNEQFF.

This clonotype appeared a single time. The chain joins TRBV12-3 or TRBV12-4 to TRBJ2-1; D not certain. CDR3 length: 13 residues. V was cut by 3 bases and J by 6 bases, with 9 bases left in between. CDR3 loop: CASSLNSRNEQFF. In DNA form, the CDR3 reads TGTGCCAGCAGTTTGAACTCCCGCAATGAGCAGTTCTTC.

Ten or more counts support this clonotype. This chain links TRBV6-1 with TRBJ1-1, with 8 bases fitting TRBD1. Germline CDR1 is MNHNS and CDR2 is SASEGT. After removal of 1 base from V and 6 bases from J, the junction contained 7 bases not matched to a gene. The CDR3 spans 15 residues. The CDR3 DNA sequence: TGTGCCAGCAGTGAAGATTCAGGGGGCGTAGCTGAAGCTTTCTTT. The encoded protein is CASSEDSGGVAEAFF.

CDR3 protein: CASKWKNTEAFF. The CDR3 region has the DNA TGTGCCAGTAAATGGAAGAACACTGAAGCTTTCTTT. The rearrangement links TRBV19 to TRBJ1-1; D is unresolved. From germline, CDR1 is LNHDA and CDR2 SQIVND (reference sequence). V lost 7 bases, J lost 1 base, and 7 bases lay in between. The length of the CDR3 is 12 residues.

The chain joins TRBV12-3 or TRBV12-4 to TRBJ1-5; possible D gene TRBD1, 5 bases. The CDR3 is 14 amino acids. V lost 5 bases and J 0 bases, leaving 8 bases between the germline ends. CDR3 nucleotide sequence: TGTGCCAGCAGTCCGGGACCTAGCAATCAGCCCCAGCATTTT. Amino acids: CASSPGPSNQPQHF.

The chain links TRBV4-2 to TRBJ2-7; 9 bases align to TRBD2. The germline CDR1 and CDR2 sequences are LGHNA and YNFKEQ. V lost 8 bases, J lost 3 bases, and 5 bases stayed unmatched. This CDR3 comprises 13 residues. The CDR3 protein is CASRGSGSYEQYF. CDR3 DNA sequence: TGTGCCAGCCGCGGTAGCGGGAGCTACGAGCAGTACTTC.